This T cell receptor beta chain was captured in a study of cytomegalovirus exposure and HLA in healthy donors. About the research overall: A prior study identified some 100 million unique TCR beta sequences from about 179 million T cells.

The germline CDR1 and CDR2 sequences are SGHAT and FQDESV (reference sequence). Trimming at V came to 5 bases and at J to 7 bases, leaving 4 bases not matched to a gene. CDR3 length equals 13 residues. Study conclusions and caveats: Further analysis was carried out later, and it showed several of the most significant clusters appearing linked to common viral pathogens. Sequencing depth across donors, presence/absence analyses assumed, was roughly uniform.

About this clone: Its antigen remains unidentified.

PCR primers comprised 60 Vbeta and 13 Jbeta primers. Assay: immunoSEQ multiplex PCR; the TCRdb copy retains only in-frame clones and omits some. This table holds some 30,000 clones. The clonotype was recovered from a man aged 35 to 55 in good health and CMV-seronegative. Material: PBMCs. The rearrangement uses TRBV11-1 and TRBJ1-5; 8 bases agree with TRBD1. This chain's CDR3 is CASSPDRGQPQHF. CDR3 sequence (DNA): TGTGCCAGCAGCCCCGACAGGGGACAGCCCCAGCATTTT.